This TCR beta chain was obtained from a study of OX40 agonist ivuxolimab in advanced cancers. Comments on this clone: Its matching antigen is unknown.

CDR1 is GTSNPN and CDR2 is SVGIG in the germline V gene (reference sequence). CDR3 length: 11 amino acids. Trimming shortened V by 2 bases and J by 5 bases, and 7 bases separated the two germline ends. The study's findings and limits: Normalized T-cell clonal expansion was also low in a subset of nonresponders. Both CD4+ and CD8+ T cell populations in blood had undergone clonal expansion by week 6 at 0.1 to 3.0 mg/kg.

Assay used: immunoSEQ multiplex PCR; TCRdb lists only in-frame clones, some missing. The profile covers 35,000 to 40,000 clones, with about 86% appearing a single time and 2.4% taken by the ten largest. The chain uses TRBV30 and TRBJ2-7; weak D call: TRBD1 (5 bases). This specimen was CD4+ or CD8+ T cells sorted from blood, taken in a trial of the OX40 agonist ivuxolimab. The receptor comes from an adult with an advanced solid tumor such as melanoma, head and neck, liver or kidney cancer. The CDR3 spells CAWSSRDEQYF. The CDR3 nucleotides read TGTGCCTGGAGTTCCAGGGACGAGCAGTACTTC.